What follows describes a single T cell receptor beta chain. Its antigen is currently unknown. TCRdb independently ran MiXCR on the 5' RACE reads; one entry per CDR3 protein. The table includes about 560,000 distinct CDR3 sequences, about 18% detected once. This record belongs to a study of T-cell memory formation after mild COVID-19. Study conclusions and caveats: CD4/CD8 balance held among clones contracting day 15 to 85, and later expanders leaned CD4+.

Germline-derived CDR1 and CDR2 are MNHEY and SVGAGI. The V segment lost 7 bases and the J segment 5 bases; nucleotides outside the gene matches: 11. There are 14 residues in the CDR3. Sequenced: PBMCs or a T cell subset sorted from them (not recorded which). The chain carries TRBV6-5 and TRBJ2-7, with 7 nucleotides matching TRBD1. This TCR was recovered from an adult woman who had mild COVID-19 (a few samples of this study predate the infection). Cell type and time point are not known. The CDR3: CASTTGESGHEQYF. The CDR3 DNA reads as TGTGCCAGCACAACAGGGGAATCGGGTCACGAGCAGTACTTC.